Below are 17 T cell receptor beta chains sequenced from a single sample in a study of cytomegalovirus exposure and HLA in healthy donors. PCR involved 60 Vbeta and 13 Jbeta primers. Data came from immunoSEQ multiplex PCR; TCRdb stores just in-frame clones and leaves some out. Of fewer than 200,000 clones listed, about 82% are singletons. Sequencing used PBMCs. Receptors originate from a female donor in good health and CMV-seronegative.

Worth noting for this clone: Relative to the germline gene, one junction end is altered; a read error may explain this. The chain joins TRBV6-5 to TRBJ2-7; 8 nucleotides line up with TRBD1. The CDR3 length is 11 residues. Looked up from germline, CDR1 is MNHEY and CDR2 is SVGAGI. CDR3 sequence: CASSYWDRSDF. In DNA form, the CDR3 reads TGTGCCAGCAGTTACTGGGACAGGTCGGACTTC.

The table lists this clone with a few counts. The V and J genes are TRBV4-1 and TRBJ2-7, with 9 nucleotides matching TRBD2. The CDR3 extends over 16 amino acids. Germline V gene sequence: CDR1 MGHRA, CDR2 YSYEKL. Unmatched junction bases numbered 8, after V lost 1 base and J lost 4 bases. This CDR3 reads CASSQGNSGSSYEQYF. The CDR3 DNA follows: TGCGCCAGCAGCCAAGGAAATAGCGGGAGTTCTTACGAGCAGTACTTC.

The chain links TRBV7-6 to TRBJ1-4; D gene uncertain. Germline V CDR1 and CDR2: SGHVS, FNYEAQ. The CDR3 has 14 residues. V dropped 3 bases and J dropped 8 bases, with 13 bases sitting between them. The CDR3 nucleotides are TGTGCCAGCAGCTTTGGGCGCGGGGAAGAAAAACTGTTTTTT. Its translation: CASSFGRGEEKLFF.

In this sample, this clone turned up a few times. V usage is TRBV10-3 and J usage is TRBJ2-1; TRBD2 is a possible D gene (5 bases). Germline loops: CDR1 ENHRY, CDR2 SYGVKD. The CDR3 loop spans 12 amino acids. V was pared by 6 bases and J by 7 bases, with 10 bases between. DNA for the CDR3: TGTGCCATCAGCAGGACGGGGAATGAGCAGTTCTTC. This codes for CAISRTGNEQFF.

V gene TRBV5-4 combines with J gene TRBJ1-1; 8 bases are shared with TRBD1. This CDR3 spans 16 amino acids. Germline CDR1 SGHNT, CDR2 YYREEE (reference sequence). After removal of 2 bases from V and 0 bases from J, the junction contained 6 bases not matched to a gene. Written as DNA, the CDR3 is TGTGCCAGCAGCTTAAGGGCAGGGGGCATGAACACTGAAGCTTTCTTT. This translates into CASSLRAGGMNTEAFF.

The chain is built from TRBV21-1 and TRBJ1-3; the table's TRBD1 call for D was not verified on the DNA. TRBV21-1 is assigned pseudogene status. The CDR3 extends over 13 amino acids. CDR3 loop: CATETGHGNTIYF. The DNA of the CDR3 is TGTGCCACCGAGACAGGGCATGGAAACACCATATATTTT.

V and J are TRBV7-8 and TRBJ1-2; 7 bases are a match to TRBD1. CDR1 is SGHVS and CDR2 is FQNEAQ in the germline V gene. The CDR3 consists of 15 residues. The V segment lost 5 bases and the J segment 4 bases; nucleotides outside the gene matches: 10. The CDR3, as DNA: TGTGCCAGCAGCAGCTCCCGGGACAGCATCTATGGCTACACCTTC. This gives the protein CASSSSRDSIYGYTF.

The rearrangement joins TRBV7-3 to TRBJ2-3, with D perhaps matching TRBD2 (6 bases). V was shortened by 3 bases and J by 2 bases, with 18 bases between the two germline ends. Germline CDR1 and CDR2: SGHTA and FQGTGA. The CDR3 is 17 residues long. The CDR3 sequence is CASSFFGTFRFTDTQYF. The CDR3 DNA reads as TGTGCCAGCAGCTTCTTCGGGACTTTTAGATTCACAGATACGCAGTATTTT.

The chain has TRBV19 and TRBJ2-7; D might be TRBD2 (6 bases). Germline assignment: CDR1 LNHDA and CDR2 SQIVND (reference sequence). The ends were cut back, 6 bases at V and 0 bases at J, with 15 bases in the middle. CDR3 size: 15 residues. CDR3 bases: TGTGCCAGTAGCCCTAGCGACCAGAGCTCCTACGAGCAGTACTTC. This sequence encodes CASSPSDQSSYEQYF.

V gene TRBV5-1 combines with J gene TRBJ2-1; 10 bases line up with TRBD2. The CDR3 spans 15 residues. CDR1 is SGHRS, CDR2 YFSETQ, per germline. The junction had 4 bases not matched to a gene; V was cut back by 0 bases and J by 7 bases. The CDR3 protein is CASSLASGRTNEQFF. CDR3 DNA sequence: TGCGCCAGCAGCTTGGCTAGCGGGAGAACAAATGAGCAGTTCTTC.

The chain links TRBV5-6 to TRBJ1-6, with D uncertain. V was trimmed by 3 bases and J by 5 bases, leaving 18 bases between them. The CDR3 totals 17 residues. The V gene's germline CDR1 is SGHDT and CDR2 YYEEEE. In DNA, the CDR3 is TGTGCCAGCAGCTCCGTTTTTGGGCAGACAAATAATTCACCCCTCCACTTT. As protein: CASSSVFGQTNNSPLHF.

This clone has a handful of counts. The CDR3 region is CASSQDQGRGAYEQYF. CDR3 DNA: TGCGCCAGCAGCCAAGATCAGGGCAGGGGGGCCTACGAGCAGTACTTC. The V and J genes are TRBV4-3 and TRBJ2-5, with D tentatively TRBD1 (7 bases). TRBJ2-7 matches the DNA end more closely, so the J call is doubtful. Per the germline V gene, CDR1 is LGHNA and CDR2 is YSLEER. CDR3 size: 16 residues.

A note on this clone: The same CDR3 can be traced to other DNA sequences in this sample. CDR3 sequence: CASIRAGGSYEQYF. The CDR3 region has the DNA TGTGCCAGTATTCGGGCAGGAGGAAGCTACGAGCAGTACTTC. The chain carries TRBV28 and TRBJ2-7, with D possibly matching TRBD2 (5 bases). The CDR3 sequence is 14 residues long. V was clipped by 9 bases and J by 3 bases, with 18 bases between them. Germline V gene lookup returns CDR1 MDHEN and CDR2 SYDVKM.

The chain recombines TRBV5-1 with TRBJ1-2; D is possibly TRBD1 (6 bases). CDR1 and CDR2 from the germline V gene are SGHRS and YFSETQ. The V end lost 3 bases, the J end lost 5 bases, and 11 bases lay between the germline ends. The CDR3 runs to 13 residues. The CDR3 nucleotides are TGCGCCAGCAGCTCCACAGGGAGTTATGGCTACACCTTC. Translated, it gives CASSSTGSYGYTF.

This clone appeared a few times. The chain is built from TRBV9 and TRBJ2-3, with TRBD2 matching over 9 bases. The germline CDR1 and CDR2 sequences are SGDLS and YYNGEE. CDR3 length: 14 residues. J lost 5 bases, V lost 0 bases, and 1 base had no gene match. In DNA form, the CDR3 reads TGTGCCAGCAGCGTAGGCGGGAGGGAAGATACGCAGTATTTT. Amino acids: CASSVGGREDTQYF.

The rearrangement joins TRBV7-2 to TRBJ2-3, with 10 bases matching TRBD2. Per germline, CDR1 SGHTA and CDR2 FQGNSA. CDR3 length: 17 residues. V lost 5 bases to trimming and J lost 1 base; unmatched junction nucleotides: 9. CDR3 residues: CASSHLSGRPRTDTQYF. CDR3 DNA: TGTGCCAGCAGCCATCTTAGCGGGAGGCCCCGCACAGATACGCAGTATTTT. The full variable domain, with the rest looked up from reference TRBV7-2 and TRBJ2-3, is GAGVSQSPSNKVTEKGKDVELRCDPISGHTALYWYRQSLGQGLEFLIYFQGNSAPDKSGLPSDRFSAERTGGSVSTLTIQRTQQEDSAVYLCASSHLSGRPRTDTQYFGPGTRLTVL.

This chain connects TRBV6-5 to TRBJ2-1; D may be TRBD1 (6 bases). The germline CDR1 and CDR2 sequences are MNHEY and SVGAGI. V was cut by 0 bases and J by 6 bases, with 9 bases left in between. This CDR3 is built from 14 residues. CDR3 DNA: TGTGCCAGCAGTTACTCCGAAGGGGGCAATGAGCAGTTCTTC. Its protein is CASSYSEGGNEQFF.